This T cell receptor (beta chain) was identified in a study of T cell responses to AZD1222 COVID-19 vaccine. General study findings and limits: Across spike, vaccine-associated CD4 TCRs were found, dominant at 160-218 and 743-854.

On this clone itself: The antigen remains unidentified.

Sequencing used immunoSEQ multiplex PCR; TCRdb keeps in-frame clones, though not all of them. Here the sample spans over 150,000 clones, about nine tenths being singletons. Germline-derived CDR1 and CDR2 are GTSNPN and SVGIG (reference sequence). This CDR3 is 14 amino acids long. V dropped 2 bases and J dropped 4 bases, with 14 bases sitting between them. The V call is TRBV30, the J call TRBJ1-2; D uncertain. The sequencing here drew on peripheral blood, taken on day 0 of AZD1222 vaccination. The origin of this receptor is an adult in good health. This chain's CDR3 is CAWSTPGRSYGYTF. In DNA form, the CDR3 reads TGTGCCTGGAGTACGCCAGGCCGGAGCTATGGCTACACCTTC. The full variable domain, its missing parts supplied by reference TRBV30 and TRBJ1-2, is SQTIHQWPATLVQPVGSPLSLECTVEGTSNPNLYWYRQAAGRGLQLLFYSVGIGQISSEVPQNLSASRPQDRQFILSSKKLLLSDSGFYLCAWSTPGRSYGYTFGSGTRLTVV.